This TCR beta chain was found in a study of T cell responses to AZD1222 COVID-19 vaccine. Trimming pared 0 bases from V and 3 bases from J, leaving 9 bases between. In germline, CDR1 is SGDLS, CDR2 YYNGEE. This CDR3 spans 14 amino acids. Measured with immunoSEQ multiplex PCR; TCRdb has only the in-frame clones, and not every one. The table lists roughly 140,000 clones, 90% of them singletons. This clone was observed a handful of times. Its target is not known. Study results and limitations: With two AZD1222 doses given, Spike-specific TCR breadth and depth both rose.

The sequences come from peripheral blood, collected on day 0 of AZD1222 vaccination. The TCR originated in an adult in good health. The gene calls are TRBV9 and TRBJ1-2; D is possibly TRBD1 (6 bases). In nucleotides, the CDR3 is TGTGCCAGCAGCGTAGCGACAGGATACTATGGCTACACCTTC. Amino acids: CASSVATGYYGYTF.